These 22 T cell receptor beta chains were all obtained from the same sample, sequenced in a study of cytomegalovirus exposure and HLA in healthy donors. The PCR ran on 60 Vbeta and 13 Jbeta primers. TCRdb's table, derived via immunoSEQ multiplex PCR, lists solely in-frame clones and lacks some. The table has 110,000 or so clones, roughly 79% seen once. Sequenced sample: PBMCs. The source is a male donor in good health and CMV-seronegative.

The chain employs TRBV28 and TRBJ2-7; D not resolved. V was cut by 1 base and J by 6 bases, with 13 bases left in between. Germline CDR1 reads MDHEN; CDR2 reads SYDVKM. The CDR3 loop spans 14 amino acids. The CDR3 here is CASSLSGPSREQYF. In nucleotides, the CDR3 is TGTGCCAGCAGTTTATCAGGTCCATCCCGCGAGCAGTACTTC.

J is TRBJ2-1 and V is TRBV6-1, with D unresolved. Germline V CDR1 and CDR2: MNHNS, SASEGT. Trimming took 1 base from V and 4 from J, leaving 11 bases between them. This CDR3 is built from 15 residues. DNA of the CDR3: TGTGCCAGCAGTGAAGATAATGGCCTGTACAATGAGCAGTTCTTC. Its translation is CASSEDNGLYNEQFF.

A single count supports this clone. V is TRBV19 and J is TRBJ1-5; D uncertain. V gave up 3 bases and J gave up 4 bases, with 4 bases separating them. Germline V gene sequence: CDR1 LNHDA, CDR2 SQIVND (reference sequence). The CDR3 totals 12 residues. For the CDR3, the DNA is TGTGCCAGTAGTATGTCTAATCAGCCCCAGCATTTT. It yields the protein CASSMSNQPQHF. Using reference TRBV19 and TRBJ1-5 for the parts outside the CDR3, the full variable domain is DGGITQSPKYLFRKEGQNVTLSCEQNLNHDAMYWYRQDPGQGLRLIYYSQIVNDFQKGDIAEGYSVSREKKESFPLTVTSAQKNPTAFYLCASSMSNQPQHFGDGTRLSIL.

The gene calls are TRBV2 and TRBJ2-4; TRBD2 is a possible D gene (6 bases). In germline, CDR1 is SNHLY, CDR2 FYNNEI. This CDR3 has 14 amino acids. V was clipped by 7 bases and J by 1 base, with 11 bases between them. CDR3 loop: CASIAGRAKNIQYF. In DNA form, the CDR3 reads TGTGCCAGCATCGCGGGGCGGGCCAAAAACATTCAGTACTTC.

This clone was seen just once. This chain links TRBV7-8 with TRBJ1-1, with 10 bases fitting TRBD1. From germline, CDR1 is SGHVS and CDR2 FQNEAQ. V trimming: 5 bases; J trimming: 0 bases; junction bases outside the gene matches: 6. The CDR3 is 16 amino acids. The CDR3 protein is CASSNRDRGMNTEAFF. In DNA form, the CDR3 reads TGTGCCAGCAGCAATCGGGACAGGGGCATGAACACTGAAGCTTTCTTT.

This chain joins TRBV7-2 and TRBJ1-1, with a tentative D call TRBD1 (5 bases). V was clipped by 5 bases and J by 1 base, with 11 bases between them. Germline V gene data show CDR1 as SGHTA and CDR2 as FQGNSA. This CDR3 has 14 amino acids. The CDR3 sequence is CASSVRQRNTEAFF. In DNA form, the CDR3 reads TGTGCCAGCAGCGTTCGACAGAGGAACACTGAAGCTTTCTTT.

This sequence joins TRBV27 and TRBJ2-4; a possible D gene is TRBD2 (7 bases). This CDR3 contains 18 residues. Germline assignment: CDR1 MNHEY and CDR2 SMNVEV (reference sequence). With 7 bases removed from V and 5 bases from J, the gap between germline ends came to 27 bases. The CDR3 bases are TGTGCCAGCAAGCCCCGTCAATGGAGGACGGGGGGCGAAAACATTCAGTACTTC. Translating it yields CASKPRQWRTGGENIQYF.

The chain combines TRBV5-1 with TRBJ1-1; TRBD1 is a possible D gene (5 bases). Per germline, CDR1 SGHRS and CDR2 YFSETQ. V dropped 1 base and J dropped 0 bases, with 7 bases sitting between them. This CDR3 has 14 residues. CDR3 sequence: CASSLRTLNTEAFF. DNA of the CDR3: TGCGCCAGCAGCTTGAGGACACTGAACACTGAAGCTTTCTTT. Filled out from reference TRBV5-1 and TRBJ1-1, the complete variable domain reads KAGVTQTPRYLIKTRGQQVTLSCSPISGHRSVSWYQQTPGQGLQFLFEYFSETQRNKGNFPGRFSGRQFSNSRSEMNVSTLELGDSALYLCASSLRTLNTEAFFGQGTRLTVV.

CDR3 DNA sequence: TGTGCCAGCAGTTTGGGCACAATGAACACTGAAGCTTTCTTT. It specifies CASSLGTMNTEAFF. The chain combines TRBV6-5 with TRBJ1-1; D not certain. In germline, CDR1 is MNHEY, CDR2 SVGAGI. The CDR3 extends over 14 amino acids. Trimming pared 4 bases from V and 0 bases from J, leaving 9 bases between.

The chain carries TRBV11-2 and TRBJ1-1; D gene ambiguous. Deletions cut 6 bases from V and 1 base from J, with 6 bases between. The CDR3 spans 12 residues. Germline CDR1 reads SGHAT; CDR2 reads FQNNGV. The CDR3, as DNA: TGTGCCAGCAGAATCGGGAACACTGAAGCTTTCTTT. Translated, it gives CASRIGNTEAFF.

The chain joins TRBV11-3 to TRBJ1-1; the match to TRBD1 covers 10 bases. With V trimmed by 3 bases and J by 1 base, 5 bases remained unmatched. Germline loops: CDR1 SGHNT, CDR2 YENEEA. The CDR3 is 16 residues long. The CDR3 sequence: CASSFLRTGGNTEAFF. The CDR3 region has the DNA TGTGCCAGCAGCTTCCTTCGGACAGGGGGGAACACTGAAGCTTTCTTT.

This clone was observed a single time. This chain links TRBV6-1 with TRBJ1-6; a possible D gene is TRBD1 (5 bases). V was pared by 7 bases and J by 10 bases, with 17 bases between. CDR1 is MNHNS, CDR2 SASEGT, per germline. The CDR3 contains 14 residues. The CDR3 DNA reads as TGTGCCAGCATTCTCCCCCAGGGAGGGTCACCCCTCCACTTT. Translation: CASILPQGGSPLHF.

Of note for this clone: Other DNA sequences of this sample code for an identical CDR3. V usage is TRBV11-2 and J usage is TRBJ1-1, with unresolved D. CDR1 is SGHAT and CDR2 is FQNNGV in the germline V gene. V was clipped by 1 base and J by 3 bases, with 3 bases between them. The CDR3 spans 12 residues. The CDR3 protein is CASSLGDTEAFF. The CDR3 bases are TGTGCCAGCAGCTTAGGCGACACTGAAGCTTTCTTT.

The chain uses TRBV6-4 and TRBJ2-2; D is unresolved. V was clipped by 4 bases and J by 4 bases, with 10 bases between them. This CDR3 region has 14 residues. Germline V gives CDR1 MRHNA, CDR2 SNTAGT. The CDR3, as DNA: TGTGCCAGCAGTGTCCAGGTCTCCACCGGGGAGCTGTTTTTT. Encoded protein: CASSVQVSTGELFF.

The chain recombines TRBV5-4 with TRBJ2-5; 9 positions match TRBD2. The V gene's germline CDR1 is SGHNT and CDR2 YYREEE (reference sequence). The CDR3 loop spans 18 amino acids. Trimming took 4 bases from V and 7 from J; bases not matched to a gene: 20. The CDR3 DNA reads as TGTGCCAGCAGCCCGAGGGCTAGCGGGACGACACGATCCCGGACCCAGTACTTC. Its translation is CASSPRASGTTRSRTQYF.

The V call is TRBV2, the J call TRBJ1-5; D uncertain. V was clipped by 10 bases and J by 0 bases, with 16 bases between them. CDR1 SNHLY and CDR2 FYNNEI come from the germline V gene. The CDR3 length is 15 residues. CDR3 sequence reads: CAISGGINSNQPQHF. CDR3 nucleotide sequence: TGTGCCATCTCTGGAGGGATTAATAGCAATCAGCCCCAGCATTTT.

The rearrangement links TRBV5-1 to TRBJ2-7; 7 bases line up with TRBD1. This CDR3 spans 13 amino acids. V shed 4 bases, J shed 7 bases, and the junction held 8 bases outside the gene matches. Per the germline V gene, CDR1 is SGHRS and CDR2 is YFSETQ. The CDR3 coding sequence is TGCGCCAGCAGCCCTACAGGGGATTGGGAGCAGTACTTC. Amino acids: CASSPTGDWEQYF.

The rearrangement links TRBV13 to TRBJ2-7; 11 nucleotides align to TRBD2. Per germline, CDR1 PRHDT and CDR2 FYEKMQ (reference sequence). The CDR3 consists of 14 residues. Trimming removed 9 bases from V and 2 bases from J; junction bases left unmatched: 6. This CDR3 is CASSGRDGPYEQYF. The CDR3 coding sequence is TGTGCCAGTAGCGGGAGGGACGGACCCTACGAGCAGTACTTC.

Concerning this clone: The same CDR3 is also encoded by other DNA sequences in this sample. The J gene is TRBJ2-5, the V gene TRBV7-9; 10 bases are shared with TRBD2. The CDR3 has 15 residues. V dropped 1 base and J dropped 5; count of bases not matched to a gene: 4. Germline assignment: CDR1 SEHNR and CDR2 FQNEAQ (reference sequence). The CDR3 sequence is CASSLGLAGVETQYF. CDR3 in DNA: TGTGCCAGCAGCTTAGGGCTAGCGGGAGTCGAGACCCAGTACTTC.

This clone was found a few times. Different DNA sequences within this sample yield the same CDR3. The rearrangement joins TRBV2 to TRBJ1-1; possible D gene TRBD1, 5 bases. The V end lost 3 bases, the J end lost 2 bases, and 7 bases lay between the germline ends. CDR3 size: 13 residues. Germline V gene lookup returns CDR1 SNHLY and CDR2 FYNNEI. This CDR3 is CASSDQGNTEAFF. As DNA, the CDR3 is TGTGCCAGCAGTGACCAGGGAAACACTGAAGCTTTCTTT.

The chain couples TRBV7-9 to TRBJ1-2; 9 bases fit TRBD1. The CDR3 has 16 residues. In germline, CDR1 is SEHNR, CDR2 FQNEAQ (reference sequence). Trimming took 2 bases from V and 4 from J; bases not matched to a gene: 8. CDR3 nucleotides: TGTGCCAGCAGCTTAACAGGGGGCGCTTCGGGCTATGGCTACACCTTC. This translates into CASSLTGGASGYGYTF.

V is TRBV2 and J is TRBJ1-1; 9 nucleotides align to TRBD1. With 7 bases clipped from V and 6 bases from J, the junction kept 3 bases outside the gene matches. Germline values: CDR1 SNHLY, CDR2 FYNNEI. This CDR3 is built from 12 residues. DNA for the CDR3: TGTGCCAGCAAACAGGGGGCCTCTGAAGCTTTCTTT. Amino acid sequence: CASKQGASEAFF.